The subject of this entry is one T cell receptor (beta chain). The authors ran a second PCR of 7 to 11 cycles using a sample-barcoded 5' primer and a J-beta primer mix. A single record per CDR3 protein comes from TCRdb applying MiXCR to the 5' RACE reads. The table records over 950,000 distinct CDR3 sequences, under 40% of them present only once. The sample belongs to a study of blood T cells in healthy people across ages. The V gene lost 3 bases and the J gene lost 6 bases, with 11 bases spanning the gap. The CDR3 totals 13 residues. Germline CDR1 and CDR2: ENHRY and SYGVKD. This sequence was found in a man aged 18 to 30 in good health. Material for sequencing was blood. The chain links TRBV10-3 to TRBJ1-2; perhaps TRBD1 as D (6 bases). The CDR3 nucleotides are TGTGCCATCAGTGAAACAGGGTCCCATGGCTACACCTTC. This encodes CAISETGSHGYTF.